This T cell receptor (beta chain) is from a study of radiation and T cells in renal cell carcinoma. Overall study: Nephrectomy followed 15 Gy stereotactic body radiation by 4 weeks.

Indicated time point: baseline pretreatment blood. Treatment described: 15 Gy SBRT to primary tumor, nephrectomy 4 weeks later. Blood was sampled at baseline, 2 weeks and 4 weeks after SBRT. The tumor was a clear cell renal cell carcinoma. Study-level results: From baseline, blood top tumor clonotypes peaked at 2 weeks post-radiation.

The data were produced by immunoSEQ multiplex PCR, yet TCRdb's version contains in-frame clones alone and is incomplete. The sample comprises 130,000 to 150,000 clones, about 88% of which are singletons, and around 12% rests with the top ten. To note about this clone: What it recognizes is unknown.

The sample was blood, taken from a patient whose treatment included radiotherapy and nephrectomy. The receptor was derived from a woman between 50 and 59 years old with renal cell carcinoma.

CDR3 residues: CASSLVGGETQYF. Here the CDR3 DNA reads TGTGCCAGCAGCTTGGTTGGAGGGGAGACCCAGTACTTC. This chain joins TRBV5-6 and TRBJ2-5, with D maybe TRBD2 (6 bases). Germline values: CDR1 SGHDT, CDR2 YYEEEE. The CDR3 extends over 13 amino acids. The V and J ends lost 0 bases and 5 bases respectively, with 8 bases between them.